Each of the 32 T cell receptor beta chains below was sequenced from the same sample in a study of shared clonotypes between healthy human individuals. Libraries were prepared by immunoSEQ multiplex PCR; TCRdb keeps only in-frame clonotypes and omits some of them. The data show around 750,000 clones, under 80% seen once. Sequenced sample: memory CD4+ T cells sorted from blood. The subset here: CD45RA-negative fraction. Receptors were obtained from a young woman in good health.

The V call is TRBV28, the J call TRBJ1-4; D gene uncertain. Deletions cut 6 bases from V and 7 bases from J, with 12 bases between. CDR3 size: 13 residues. CDR1 is MDHEN and CDR2 is SYDVKM in the germline V gene. CDR3 nucleotide sequence: TGTGCCAGCAGACGCGGGTTAGCTGAAAAACTGTTTTTT. Protein product: CASRRGLAEKLFF.

V is TRBV28 and J is TRBJ1-1, with 8 bases fitting TRBD1. V lost 5 bases and J lost 8; bases outside the gene matches: 10. Looked up from germline, CDR1 is MDHEN and CDR2 is SYDVKM. The CDR3 sequence is 14 residues long. DNA of the CDR3: TGTGCCAGCAGTCCCACCGGGACAGGCGACGAAGCTTTCTTT. This codes for CASSPTGTGDEAFF.

This clone was seen more than once but under ten times. The chain recombines TRBV10-3 with TRBJ1-2; D gene unclear. Trimming shortened V by 4 bases and J by 1 base, and 7 bases separated the two germline ends. This CDR3 is 13 amino acids long. Germline values: CDR1 ENHRY, CDR2 SYGVKD. The CDR3 protein is CAISAEFNYGYTF. CDR3 sequence (DNA): TGTGCCATCAGTGCGGAGTTTAACTATGGCTACACCTTC.

The J gene is TRBJ2-3, the V gene TRBV6-6; 9 bases are a match to TRBD2. Germline V gene data show CDR1 as MNHNY and CDR2 as SVGAGI (reference sequence). The trim removed 8 bases at V and 4 bases at J, leaving 7 bases unmatched. This CDR3 is built from 14 residues. CDR3 protein: CASRIAGVPDTQYF. Written as DNA, the CDR3 is TGTGCCAGCCGCATAGCGGGGGTCCCAGATACGCAGTATTTT.

The chain joins TRBV6-6 to TRBJ1-1; possibly TRBD1 for D (6 bases). Trimming removed 2 bases from V and 0 bases from J, with 13 bases in between. CDR3 length: 16 amino acids. From germline, CDR1 is MNHNY and CDR2 SVGAGI (reference sequence). The CDR3: CASSYRRGQVNTEAFF. The CDR3 DNA reads as TGTGCCAGCAGTTACCGCAGGGGCCAAGTGAACACTGAAGCTTTCTTT.

V usage is TRBV2 and J usage is TRBJ1-5; D is uncertain. Per germline, CDR1 SNHLY and CDR2 FYNNEI. The CDR3 spans 16 residues. V lost 0 bases, J lost 0 bases, and 9 bases lay in between. The CDR3 region has the DNA TGTGCCAGCAGTGAAGCTCAGCTCCATAGCAATCAGCCCCAGCATTTT. Its protein is CASSEAQLHSNQPQHF.

The chain joins TRBV5-1 to TRBJ1-5, with TRBD1 matching over 7 bases. The J segment lost 5 bases and the V segment lost 0 bases, leaving 8 bases of the junction unmatched. The CDR3 covers 16 residues. Looked up from germline, CDR1 is SGHRS and CDR2 is YFSETQ. The CDR3 sequence: CASSLGPTGEDQPQHF. The CDR3 DNA is TGCGCCAGCAGCTTGGGGCCTACAGGGGAAGATCAGCCCCAGCATTTT.

The chain is built from TRBV28 and TRBJ2-7, with D hard to call. The CDR3 has 12 amino acids. The ends were cut back, 5 bases at V and 2 bases at J, with 7 bases in the middle. Germline CDR1 reads MDHEN; CDR2 reads SYDVKM. The CDR3 here is CASSPDAYEQYF. As DNA, the CDR3 is TGTGCCAGCAGTCCTGACGCCTACGAGCAGTACTTC.

The chain uses TRBV19 and TRBJ1-5, with D unresolved. The CDR3 consists of 14 residues. Germline loops: CDR1 LNHDA, CDR2 SQIVND (reference sequence). The V and J ends lost 10 bases and 4 bases respectively, with 17 bases between them. The CDR3 DNA is TGTGCCACCAAACGGACGGAGACTAATCAGCCCCAGCATTTT. Protein: CATKRTETNQPQHF.

V and J are TRBV2 and TRBJ2-2, with TRBD2 matching 9 bases. V shed 3 bases, J shed 6 bases, and the junction held 11 bases outside the gene matches. Germline V gene lookup returns CDR1 SNHLY and CDR2 FYNNEI. The CDR3 is made up of 17 amino acids. DNA for the CDR3: TGTGCCAGCAGTGACCCGGGTAGCGGGAGTGTATCCGGGGAGCTGTTTTTT. Amino acid sequence: CASSDPGSGSVSGELFF.

The chain joins TRBV28 to TRBJ2-1, with unresolved D. Trimming removed 1 base at V and 7 bases at J, with 11 bases between. The germline V gene encodes CDR1 MDHEN and CDR2 SYDVKM. This CDR3 has 14 amino acids. The chain's CDR3 is CASSLFNDPNEQFF. CDR3 nucleotides: TGTGCCAGCAGTTTATTTAATGATCCTAATGAGCAGTTCTTC.

The sample holds a few counts of this clone. This chain links TRBV19 with TRBJ1-2; D call uncertain. This CDR3 has 13 residues. The V end was cut by 5 bases, the J end by 8 bases, with 15 bases between. Germline V gene data show CDR1 as LNHDA and CDR2 as SQIVND (reference sequence). CDR3: CASSVGGRKGYTF. The CDR3, as DNA: TGTGCCAGTAGTGTAGGCGGCAGGAAAGGCTACACCTTC.

The V call is TRBV7-9, the J call TRBJ2-3; D is unclear. Trimming stripped 5 bases from V and 3 bases from J, with 9 bases between. The CDR3 contains 13 residues. Germline values: CDR1 SEHNR, CDR2 FQNEAQ (reference sequence). The CDR3 spells CASSVTVTDTQYF. The DNA for the CDR3 is TGTGCCAGCAGCGTAACGGTAACAGATACGCAGTATTTT.

This clone appeared a single time. This sequence joins TRBV9 and TRBJ2-1, with TRBD2 matching 13 bases. The germline V gene encodes CDR1 SGDLS and CDR2 YYNGEE. The CDR3 loop spans 15 amino acids. The trim removed 0 bases at V and 7 bases at J, leaving 1 base unmatched. CDR3 bases: TGTGCCAGCAGCGTAGGGACTAGCGGGAGAAATGAGCAGTTCTTC. Protein: CASSVGTSGRNEQFF.

This clone was seen more than once but under ten times. V usage is TRBV4-1 and J usage is TRBJ1-2, with 10 bases matching TRBD1. The germline gives CDR1 MGHRA, CDR2 YSYEKL. V lost 0 bases to trimming and J lost 7 bases; unmatched junction nucleotides: 5. This CDR3 is 15 amino acids long. The CDR3 DNA follows: TGCGCCAGCAGCCAAGAACTGGACAGGGGGACTGGCTACACCTTC. Encoded protein: CASSQELDRGTGYTF.

In its sample, this clone ranks as medium-sized (0.01 to 0.1%). The rearrangement links TRBV16 to TRBJ1-5; D gene uncertain. V dropped 5 bases and J dropped 5 bases, with 10 bases sitting between them. The CDR3 totals 13 residues. The germline V gene encodes CDR1 KGHSY and CDR2 FQNENV. The CDR3 nucleotides read TGTGCCAGCAGCGGATCAGACGATCAGCCCCAGCATTTT. This sequence encodes CASSGSDDQPQHF.

The CDR3 DNA is TGTGCCACCAGCCTGGACAGGGGGCTAAGGGGCTACACCTTC. Encoded protein: CATSLDRGLRGYTF. This rearrangement joins TRBV15 to TRBJ1-2; 11 bases fit TRBD1. The CDR3 covers 14 residues. The ends lost 5 bases at V and 8 bases at J; junction bases unmatched: 7. CDR1 is LNHNV and CDR2 is YYDKDF in the germline V gene (reference sequence). The full variable domain, its missing parts supplied by reference TRBV15 and TRBJ1-2, is DAMVIQNPRYQVTQFGKPVTLSCSQTLNHNVMYWYQQKSSQAPKLLFHYYDKDFNNEADTPDNFQSRRPNTSFCFLDIRSPGLGDTAMYLCATSLDRGLRGYTFGSGTRLTVV.

The V call is TRBV6-6, the J call TRBJ1-1, with a weak D call TRBD1 (5 bases). Germline CDR1 MNHNY, CDR2 SVGAGI (reference sequence). Deletions cut 8 bases from V and 8 bases from J, with 18 bases between. The CDR3 contains 13 residues. CDR3 residues: CASGPPDRLEAFF. The DNA of the CDR3 is TGTGCCAGCGGGCCCCCAGACAGACTGGAAGCTTTCTTT.

Remarks on this clone: Since a much larger clone is just one base distant, this may be a read error. The same CDR3 can be traced to other DNA sequences in this sample. The chain couples TRBV6-1 to TRBJ1-1; D call uncertain. CDR3 length equals 14 residues. Germline V gives CDR1 MNHNS, CDR2 SASEGT. The CDR3 loop reads CASSEARANTEAFF. Written as DNA, the CDR3 is TGTGCCAGCAGTGAAGCGAGGGCGAACACTGAAGCCTTCTTT.

Many counts were recorded for this clone. The chain has TRBV6-6 and TRBJ2-3; no clear D gene. CDR1 and CDR2 from the germline V gene are MNHNY and SVGAGI (reference sequence). This CDR3 contains 16 residues. Between the trimmed V and J ends, which lost 2 bases and 0 bases, there was a span of 12 bases. The CDR3 coding sequence is TGTGCCAGCAGTTACCCCTCTTGGCCTAGCACAGATACGCAGTATTTT. Amino acids: CASSYPSWPSTDTQYF.

The rearrangement joins TRBV28 to TRBJ1-1, with 8 bases matching TRBD1. Germline assignment: CDR1 MDHEN and CDR2 SYDVKM. Trimming removed 5 bases from V and 5 bases from J; junction bases left unmatched: 16. The CDR3 covers 17 residues. The chain's CDR3 is CASSTTQGAWGRTEAFF. The CDR3, as DNA: TGTGCCAGCAGTACCACGCAGGGGGCGTGGGGGAGAACTGAAGCTTTCTTT.

V and J are TRBV2 and TRBJ2-7; 10 bases are shared with TRBD2. The CDR3 extends over 14 amino acids. Germline CDR1 reads SNHLY; CDR2 reads FYNNEI. Trimming removed 6 bases from V and 7 bases from J; junction bases left unmatched: 9. CDR3 sequence (DNA): TGTGCCAGCAGAAGGCGGCTAGCGGGAGATGAGCAGTACTTC. It encodes CASRRRLAGDEQYF.

This chain joins TRBV28 and TRBJ1-2; no definite D call. CDR3 length: 13 amino acids. V gave up 3 bases and J gave up 8 bases, with 13 bases separating them. Germline-derived CDR1 and CDR2 are MDHEN and SYDVKM. CDR3: CASSLPGIRGYTF. DNA for the CDR3: TGTGCCAGCAGTTTGCCCGGTATCCGCGGCTACACCTTC.

This chain uses TRBV19 with TRBJ1-2, with D unresolved. The germline V gene has CDR1 LNHDA and CDR2 SQIVND (reference sequence). V lost 4 bases and J lost 7, with 16 bases in between. CDR3 size: 14 residues. The CDR3 DNA is TGTGCCAGTAGTACCGTTGAGGCCGTCAGTGGCTACACCTTC. This codes for CASSTVEAVSGYTF.

This rearrangement joins TRBV28 to TRBJ1-3; TRBD1 matches at 7 bases. The V and J ends lost 5 bases and 2 bases, in that order; junction bases with no gene match: 12. CDR3 length equals 17 residues. Germline V gives CDR1 MDHEN, CDR2 SYDVKM. The chain's CDR3 is CASSRPTGLGAGNTIYF. CDR3 nucleotide sequence: TGTGCCAGCAGTCGACCGACAGGGCTGGGAGCTGGAAACACCATATATTTT.

This clone was seen a handful of times. This chain connects TRBV10-3 to TRBJ1-1, with D perhaps matching TRBD1 (5 bases). V lost 0 bases to trimming and J lost 9 bases, with 11 bases between them. CDR1 and CDR2 (germline): ENHRY, SYGVKD. The CDR3 length is 13 residues. The CDR3 coding sequence is TGTGCCATCAGTGAGTCCCCCCGGGACCAAGCTTTCTTT. Its translation is CAISESPRDQAFF.

DNA of the CDR3: TGTGCCAGCAGTTTATTCGGCTCAGTCACTTCACGGGCCCAGTACTTC. Protein product: CASSLFGSVTSRAQYF. This chain joins TRBV28 and TRBJ2-5; D ambiguous. Trimming left V 1 base short and J 9 bases short, with 21 bases between. Germline V gene sequence: CDR1 MDHEN, CDR2 SYDVKM. The length of the CDR3 is 16 residues.

V and J are TRBV18 and TRBJ1-2; possible D gene TRBD1, 5 bases. The CDR3 spans 14 residues. Trimming pared 2 bases from V and 7 bases from J, leaving 14 bases between. CDR1 KGHSH and CDR2 LQKENI come from the germline V gene. CDR3 residues: CASSPGTDPLGYTF. CDR3 nucleotides: TGTGCCAGCTCACCAGGGACGGACCCTCTTGGCTACACCTTC. Full variable domain (remainder filled in from reference TRBV18 and TRBJ1-2): NAGVMQNPRHLVRRRGQEARLRCSPMKGHSHVYWYRQLPEEGLKFMVYLQKENIIDESGMPKERFSAEFPKEGPSILRIQQVVRGDSAAYFCASSPGTDPLGYTFGSGTRLTVV.

J is TRBJ2-3 and V is TRBV6-1; the D is unclear. CDR1 is MNHNS, CDR2 SASEGT, per germline. Trimming stripped 0 bases from V and 2 bases from J, with 6 bases between. This CDR3 spans 14 amino acids. The CDR3 is CASSEALNTDTQYF. CDR3 DNA: TGTGCCAGCAGTGAAGCTTTAAACACAGATACGCAGTATTTT.

The chain combines TRBV18 with TRBJ1-5, with 8 bases lining up with TRBD1. CDR3 length: 14 amino acids. Trimming cost V 3 bases and J 5 bases; bases outside gene matches: 3. The V gene's germline CDR1 is KGHSH and CDR2 LQKENI. The CDR3 here is CASSPLTGDQPQHF. CDR3 DNA: TGTGCCAGCTCACCCTTGACAGGGGATCAGCCCCAGCATTTT.

This clone was detected a few times. The J gene is TRBJ1-4, the V gene TRBV2, with 9 nucleotides matching TRBD1. Unmatched junction bases numbered 9, after V lost 5 bases and J lost 8 bases. Germline-derived CDR1 and CDR2 are SNHLY and FYNNEI. The CDR3 is 15 residues long. CDR3 region: CASSPTDRGREKLFF. CDR3 nucleotides: TGTGCCAGCAGTCCCACGGACAGGGGAAGGGAAAAACTGTTTTTT.

This chain uses TRBV19 with TRBJ2-6, with TRBD1 identical over 8 bases. CDR1 is LNHDA and CDR2 is SQIVND in the germline V gene (reference sequence). The V segment lost 2 bases and the J segment 0 bases; nucleotides outside the gene matches: 6. The CDR3 loop spans 18 amino acids. CDR3 nucleotide sequence: TGTGCCAGTAGTATACAGGGGGCCCCAAGCTCTGGGGCCAACGTCCTGACTTTC. It specifies CASSIQGAPSSGANVLTF. Combining the CDR3 with reference TRBV19 and TRBJ2-6 gives the whole variable domain DGGITQSPKYLFRKEGQNVTLSCEQNLNHDAMYWYRQDPGQGLRLIYYSQIVNDFQKGDIAEGYSVSREKKESFPLTVTSAQKNPTAFYLCASSIQGAPSSGANVLTFGAGSRLTVL.